This TCR beta chain is from a study of regulatory T cells in long-lasting Graves disease. General study findings and limits: Persistent Graves' patients showed reduced TCR diversity versus newly diagnosed patients.

Trimming removed 5 bases at V and 0 bases at J, with 10 bases between. Germline V gives CDR1 SEHNR, CDR2 FQNEAQ (reference sequence). The CDR3 has 14 residues. Both iRepertoire HTBI primers and Arm-PCR of CDR3 regions were used to build the TCR beta libraries. TCRdb redid the calling of the multiplex PCR reads with MiXCR, one entry per CDR3 protein. The repertoire holds 550,000 to 700,000 distinct CDR3 sequences, with about 16% as singletons. This clonotype was counted between two and nine times. As yet, its antigen is unknown. Time point: newly diagnosed GD, antithyroid drugs for less than 3 months. The TCR library was prepared using RNA isolated from PBMCs. The same data also contributed to another study, on T cells in Graves' hyperthyroidism and ophthalmopathy. That study reports: Each diagnosis was grounded in clinical symptoms, serum thyroxine and TRAb, thyroid ultrasound, and orbital computed tomography.

The TCR was taken from a young man with Graves disease. Sequenced material: peripheral blood mononuclear cells (PBMCs), taken at new diagnosis, from a patient treated with antithyroid drugs. The V and J genes are TRBV7-9 and TRBJ1-2, with D unclear. This chain's CDR3 is CASSPRPTNYGYTF. CDR3 nucleotides: TGTGCCAGCAGCCCTAGACCAACTAACTATGGCTACACCTTC.